A single sample is the source of the 5 T cell receptor beta chains below, sequenced in a study of control samples from healthy donors and cancer patients (TCRdb year 2020). The library relied on the immunoSEQ multiplex PCR assay. TCRdb carries this immuneACCESS record with in-frame sequences only. Its versions omit some clonotypes, under half of them owing to an unresolved V gene in the studies checked, with the rest unexplained. The sample records 130,000 to 150,000 clones, more than 90% of which are singletons. 3.2% of the sample is taken by the ten largest. Sequenced input: blood. The receptors come from a man aged 30-40 years in good health.

This chain links TRBV28 with TRBJ1-2, with D possibly matching TRBD1 (6 bases). CDR3 length: 13 residues. Trimming took off 7 bases at V and 5 bases at J, with 14 bases between the two ends. Germline loops: CDR1 MDHEN, CDR2 SYDVKM. The CDR3 sequence is CASTPGQVYGYTF. The CDR3 DNA follows: TGTGCCAGCACCCCGGGACAAGTATATGGCTACACCTTC.

The chain is built from TRBV7-3 and TRBJ2-7; 8 nucleotides agree with TRBD1. Per the germline V gene, CDR1 is SGHTA and CDR2 is FQGTGA. V gave up 0 bases and J gave up 5 bases; unmatched junction bases: 6. The CDR3 spans 15 residues. The CDR3 DNA reads as TGTGCCAGCAGCTTAACTTGGACAGGGCAGGACGAGCAGTACTTC. This sequence encodes CASSLTWTGQDEQYF.

The chain has TRBV7-8 and TRBJ2-1; 8 bases agree with TRBD2. This CDR3 has 14 amino acids. Germline CDR1 SGHVS, CDR2 FQNEAQ. V dropped 2 bases and J dropped 10; count of bases not matched to a gene: 7. Here the CDR3 reads CASSLKGAGGEQFF. The CDR3 nucleotides read TGTGCCAGCAGCTTAAAAGGCGCGGGGGGCGAGCAGTTCTTC.

This chain joins TRBV27 and TRBJ2-1; maybe TRBD1 (5 bases). V was cut by 7 bases and J by 7 bases, with 14 bases left in between. The germline gives CDR1 MNHEY, CDR2 SMNVEV (reference sequence). This CDR3 has 13 amino acids. The CDR3 region has the DNA TGTGCCAGCACCACCCCCTCAGGGAATGAGCAGTTCTTC. Protein sequence: CASTTPSGNEQFF.

This sequence joins TRBV2 and TRBJ1-2, with D possibly being TRBD1 (5 bases). CDR1 is SNHLY, CDR2 FYNNEI, per germline. V dropped 3 bases and J dropped 3 bases, with 14 bases sitting between them. The CDR3 consists of 15 residues. CDR3 loop: CASSEKFQGYYGYTF. The CDR3 DNA sequence: TGTGCCAGCAGTGAGAAATTTCAGGGTTACTATGGCTACACCTTC.